Presented here are 12 T cell receptor beta chains from one specimen sequenced in a study of blood T cell repertoires in COVID-19. Produced via immunoSEQ multiplex PCR; TCRdb's table is partial and in-frame only. The repertoire includes around 250,000 clones, more than 85% of them detected once, and 2.5% to 3% sits in the top ten. Sequenced: PBMCs or T cells enriched from blood (not recorded which). These receptors were collected from a man aged 35-49 years who had been exposed to COVID-19.

V gene TRBV4-1 combines with J gene TRBJ2-7; 14 bases match TRBD2. Trimming removed 2 bases from V and 3 bases from J; junction bases left unmatched: 3. The CDR3 runs to 16 residues. Germline values: CDR1 MGHRA, CDR2 YSYEKL. The CDR3 sequence is CASSQPGLAGDYEQYF. In nucleotides, the CDR3 is TGCGCCAGCAGCCAACCGGGACTAGCGGGGGACTACGAGCAGTACTTC.

V is TRBV9 and J is TRBJ2-2; D gene ambiguous. Germline V gives CDR1 SGDLS, CDR2 YYNGEE. CDR3 length equals 13 residues. V lost 4 bases and J lost 10, with 14 bases in between. The CDR3 here is CASSPRHLEELFF. CDR3 coding DNA: TGTGCCAGCAGCCCCCGACACCTCGAGGAGCTGTTTTTT.

The chain combines TRBV30 with TRBJ1-6, with 8 bases fitting TRBD1. Unmatched junction bases numbered 16, after V lost 2 bases and J lost 13 bases. Germline V CDR1 and CDR2: GTSNPN, SVGIG (reference sequence). This CDR3 is 16 amino acids long. The CDR3 bases are TGTGCCTGGAGTACAACCCGCAGGGGGCTTTTCTCTCCCCTCCACTTT. This translates into CAWSTTRRGLFSPLHF.

V gene TRBV4-1 combines with J gene TRBJ2-1, with no clear D. This CDR3 is 14 amino acids long. From germline, CDR1 is MGHRA and CDR2 YSYEKL. V shed 0 bases and J shed 6 bases, with 9 bases lying between them. The CDR3 DNA reads TGCGCCAGCAGCCAAGAGATCAGTCCCAATGAGCAGTTCTTC. Protein: CASSQEISPNEQFF.

This clone has only a few counts. The V call is TRBV6-5, the J call TRBJ1-1; D is undetermined. Germline-derived CDR1 and CDR2 are MNHEY and SVGAGI. The V end lost 7 bases, the J end lost 8 bases, and 20 bases lay between the germline ends. This CDR3 contains 14 residues. The CDR3 bases are TGTGCCAGCAAATCTACTCTTCTCGGGTCGGAAGCTTTCTTT. It yields the protein CASKSTLLGSEAFF.

The table lists this clone with a few counts. The V and J genes are TRBV19 and TRBJ2-2; tentative D call: TRBD2 (5 bases). The CDR3 totals 16 residues. V lost 9 bases, J lost 5 bases, and 22 bases lay in between. CDR1 LNHDA and CDR2 SQIVND come from the germline V gene (reference sequence). CDR3 coding DNA: TGTGCCAGCACAAATTGGACTTACGCGAGAACCGGGGAGCTGTTTTTT. This sequence encodes CASTNWTYARTGELFF.

This clone was counted only a few times. This rearrangement joins TRBV24-1 to TRBJ2-5; perhaps TRBD2 as D (5 bases). V shed 5 bases and J shed 4 bases, with 10 bases lying between them. Germline CDR1 KGHDR, CDR2 SFDVKD. The CDR3 runs to 13 residues. CDR3 residues: CATSAGLGETQYF. The CDR3 DNA sequence: TGTGCCACCAGTGCGGGGTTGGGAGAGACCCAGTACTTC.

The V gene is TRBV18, the J gene TRBJ2-3; perhaps TRBD1 as D (7 bases). V gave up 3 bases and J gave up 4 bases, with 17 bases separating them. Germline CDR1 reads KGHSH; CDR2 reads LQKENI. The CDR3 runs 16 residues. This CDR3 is CASSPSGGIVPDTQYF. CDR3 in DNA: TGTGCCAGCTCACCCTCAGGGGGGATTGTACCAGATACGCAGTATTTT.

This chain links TRBV25-1 with TRBJ2-7; 9 positions match TRBD2. The CDR3 has 15 amino acids. Germline V lookup: CDR1 MGHDK, CDR2 SYGVNS. V was clipped by 5 bases and J by 2 bases; unmatched bases: 7. CDR3 bases: TGTGCCAGCAGTCCAGGGACTAGCAGCACCTACGAGCAGTACTTC. It yields the protein CASSPGTSSTYEQYF.

This chain connects TRBV24-1 to TRBJ1-1, with TRBD1 as a possible D gene (5 bases). The germline V and J ends were trimmed by 4 bases and 1 base, with 9 bases remaining between them. Germline V CDR1 and CDR2: KGHDR, SFDVKD. The CDR3 totals 14 residues. CDR3 amino acids: CATSEGGANTEAFF. As DNA, the CDR3 is TGTGCCACCAGTGAGGGAGGGGCGAACACTGAAGCTTTCTTT.

The chain couples TRBV3-1 (or the pseudogene TRBV3-2) to TRBJ2-4; 9 bases map to TRBD1. V lost 1 base and J lost 11; bases outside the gene matches: 6. This CDR3 has 14 residues. Germline V CDR1 and CDR2: LGHDT, YNNKEL (reference sequence). CDR3 amino acids: CASSQGQGDAVQYF. The CDR3 bases are TGTGCCAGCAGCCAAGGACAGGGGGACGCCGTTCAGTACTTC.

This chain connects TRBV27 to TRBJ2-2; D is ambiguous. CDR1 MNHEY and CDR2 SMNVEV come from the germline V gene (reference sequence). The CDR3 contains 16 residues. The V and J ends lost 8 bases and 0 bases respectively, with 16 bases between them. The CDR3 DNA reads TGTGCCAGCCGTGGTCCGGGTTTCGCGAACACCGGGGAGCTGTTTTTT. Its translation is CASRGPGFANTGELFF.